A single sample gave rise to the 15 T cell receptor beta chains below, sequenced in a study of blood T cells in healthy people across ages. For the second PCR, which ran for 7 to 11 cycles, a sample-barcoded 5' primer and a J-beta primer mix were used. TCRdb reprocessed the 5' RACE reads via MiXCR and lists one record per CDR3 protein. The table has approximately 810,000 distinct CDR3 sequences, 25% to 35% seen once. The source material was blood. Every receptor here comes from a woman older than 75 in good health.

The V gene is TRBV29-1, the J gene TRBJ1-2, with D hard to call. Trimming removed 6 bases from V and 4 bases from J, with 18 bases in between. The CDR3 is made up of 14 amino acids. The germline V gene has CDR1 SQVTM and CDR2 ANQGSEA. DNA of the CDR3: TGCAGCGTATTAGGGCAAGGGCCTGGCTATGGCTACACCTTC. Protein: CSVLGQGPGYGYTF.

This clonotype was picked up many times. The chain links TRBV7-2 to TRBJ2-4; TRBD1 or TRBD2 may be the D gene (5 bases each). Germline V gene sequence: CDR1 SGHTA, CDR2 FQGNSA. This CDR3 comprises 12 residues. The germline V and J ends were trimmed by 5 bases and 11 bases, with 13 bases remaining between them. CDR3 residues: CASSRSGALQYF. The CDR3 DNA is TGTGCCAGCAGCCGTTCCGGGGCGCTTCAGTACTTC. Supplemented by reference TRBV7-2 and TRBJ2-4, the full variable domain reads GAGVSQSPSNKVTEKGKDVELRCDPISGHTALYWYRQSLGQGLEFLIYFQGNSAPDKSGLPSDRFSAERTGGSVSTLTIQRTQQEDSAVYLCASSRSGALQYFGAGTRLSVL.

The chain couples TRBV12-3 or TRBV12-4 to TRBJ1-2; 12 bases match TRBD1. This CDR3 contains 13 residues. V lost 4 bases, J lost 14 bases, and 8 bases stayed unmatched. CDR3 nucleotides: TGTGCCAGCAGTTCGGGGGACAGGGGGCGTATAACCTTC. Amino acid sequence: CASSSGDRGRITF.

The genes are TRBV7-2 and TRBJ2-7, with 10 positions matching TRBD2. From germline, CDR1 is SGHTA and CDR2 FQGNSA. The CDR3 sequence is 15 residues long. V lost 5 bases and J lost 1; bases outside the gene matches: 5. The CDR3, as DNA: TGTGCCAGCAGCCGAGGACTAGCGGATTCCTACGAGCAGTACTTC. The encoded protein is CASSRGLADSYEQYF.

The chain has TRBV6-6 and TRBJ2-3; the match to TRBD1 covers 10 bases. The trim removed 6 bases at V and 6 bases at J, leaving 15 bases unmatched. CDR1 is MNHNY and CDR2 is SVGAGI in the germline V gene (reference sequence). CDR3 size: 17 residues. CDR3 sequence: CASRPANPGQGSDTQYF. DNA of the CDR3: TGTGCCAGCAGACCAGCGAATCCGGGACAGGGGTCCGATACGCAGTATTTT.

This clonotype has a count of ten or more. A much more abundant neighbour one base away suggests this may be a read error. The chain links TRBV12-3 or TRBV12-4 to TRBJ2-1, with a tentative D call TRBD2 (6 bases). There are 14 residues in the CDR3. The V end lost 4 bases, the J end lost 6 bases, and 13 bases lay between the germline ends. The CDR3 sequence: CASSCGQGGNEQFF. In DNA form, the CDR3 reads TGTGCCAGCAGTTGCGGTCAGGGAGGCAATGAGCAGTTCTTC.

This chain uses TRBV20-1 with TRBJ2-5; 8 positions agree with TRBD2. With 6 bases clipped from V and 4 bases from J, the junction kept 7 bases outside the gene matches. Germline V lookup: CDR1 DFQATT, CDR2 SNEGSKA (reference sequence). This CDR3 is 13 amino acids long. The chain's CDR3 is CSALGRGRETQYF. CDR3 bases: TGCAGTGCCCTCGGGAGGGGCCGAGAGACCCAGTACTTC.

A note on this clonotype: Just one base apart from a much larger clone, this may be a read error. V and J are TRBV5-1 and TRBJ1-6, with D unresolved. In germline, CDR1 is SGHRS, CDR2 YFSETQ. The CDR3 is 14 amino acids. Trimming cost V 3 bases and J 7 bases, with 11 bases left between them. The CDR3 nucleotides are TGCGCCAGCAGCTGGCTCGGGGAAAATTCACCCCTCCACTTT. It translates to CASSWLGENSPLHF.

The chain has TRBV6-5 and TRBJ2-1, with a possible D match to TRBD2 (5 bases). V shed 6 bases and J shed 0 bases, with 12 bases lying between them. The CDR3 is 15 residues long. Germline V lookup: CDR1 MNHEY, CDR2 SVGAGI. CDR3 in DNA: TGTGCCAGCAGCCTCCCGGACTGCTCCTACAATGAGCAGTTCTTC. The encoded protein is CASSLPDCSYNEQFF.

V usage is TRBV29-1 and J usage is TRBJ2-7; tentatively, D is TRBD1 (5 bases). Germline V gene sequence: CDR1 SQVTM, CDR2 ANQGSEA. The CDR3 sequence is 12 residues long. Trimming took off 7 bases at V and 2 bases at J, with 12 bases between the two ends. CDR3 bases: TGCAGCGCCAGGGAAATGACCTACGAGCAGTACTTC. It specifies CSAREMTYEQYF.

This clonotype was recorded many times. This sequence joins TRBV12-3 or TRBV12-4 and TRBJ1-5; unclear D gene. Trimming took off 5 bases at V and 0 bases at J, with 5 bases between the two ends. CDR3 size: 13 residues. The DNA for the CDR3 is TGTGCCAGCAGTGGTCTTAGCAATCAGCCCCAGCATTTT. This encodes CASSGLSNQPQHF.

This clonotype was observed many times. V and J are TRBV5-1 and TRBJ1-1, with D unresolved. CDR1 SGHRS and CDR2 YFSETQ come from the germline V gene. This CDR3 has 14 residues. Trimming shortened V by 0 bases and J by 6 bases, and 12 bases separated the two germline ends. The CDR3 coding sequence is TGCGCCAGCAGCTTGGAAGATTGGATGGCTGAAGCTTTCTTT. Translation: CASSLEDWMAEAFF.

Details on this clonotype: A much more abundant neighbour one base away suggests this may be a read error. This sequence joins TRBV24-1 and TRBJ2-3; a possible D gene is TRBD2 (5 bases). The germline V and J ends were trimmed by 5 bases and 4 bases, with 15 bases remaining between them. The CDR3 runs 15 residues. Germline lookup yields CDR1 KGHDR and CDR2 SFDVKD. The chain's CDR3 is CATSGGVLSADTQYF. Written as DNA, the CDR3 is TGTGCCACCAGTGGTGGCGTGCTTAGCGCAGATACGCAGTATTTT.

Ten or more counts support this clonotype. Germline is not matched at one junction end, which may reflect a read error. The rearrangement joins TRBV5-1 to TRBJ2-1, with TRBD1 identical over 10 bases. From germline, CDR1 is SGHRS and CDR2 YFSETQ. This CDR3 is 15 amino acids long. CDR3 residues: CASSLGQGSYNEQFF. In DNA, the CDR3 is TGTGCCAGCAGTTTGGGACAGGGGTCCTACAATGAGCAGTTCTTC.

Ten or more counts support this clonotype. This sequence joins TRBV7-9 and TRBJ2-3; weak D call: TRBD1 (6 bases). V dropped 1 base and J dropped 2 bases, with 16 bases sitting between them. This CDR3 has 17 amino acids. From germline, CDR1 is SEHNR and CDR2 FQNEAQ (reference sequence). The CDR3 nucleotides are TGTGCCAGCAGCTTAGTTCGGGATTGGGGGCCCACAGATACGCAGTATTTT. Protein sequence: CASSLVRDWGPTDTQYF.